Sequencing of this T cell receptor (beta chain) was carried out in a study of response to subunit inactivated influenza vaccine. This clonotype was observed a handful of times. This CDR3 has 15 residues. V lost 5 bases to trimming and J lost 0 bases, with 12 bases between them. CDR1 and CDR2 (germline): SGHVS, FNYEAQ. TCRdb re-called the RT-PCR reads through MiXCR, storing one row per CDR3 protein. The data contain about 180,000 distinct CDR3 sequences, approximately 11% of them singletons. The rearrangement uses TRBV7-6 and TRBJ2-3; D perhaps matches TRBD2 (5 bases). Sequencing used CD8+ T cells sorted from PBMCs, obtained around 2 years after vaccination. The receptor comes from a man aged 45 to 70 who received an inactivated influenza vaccine. CDR3 bases: TGTGCCAGCAGCCGTACTAGGACTAGCACAGATACGCAGTATTTT. This translates into CASSRTRTSTDTQYF.